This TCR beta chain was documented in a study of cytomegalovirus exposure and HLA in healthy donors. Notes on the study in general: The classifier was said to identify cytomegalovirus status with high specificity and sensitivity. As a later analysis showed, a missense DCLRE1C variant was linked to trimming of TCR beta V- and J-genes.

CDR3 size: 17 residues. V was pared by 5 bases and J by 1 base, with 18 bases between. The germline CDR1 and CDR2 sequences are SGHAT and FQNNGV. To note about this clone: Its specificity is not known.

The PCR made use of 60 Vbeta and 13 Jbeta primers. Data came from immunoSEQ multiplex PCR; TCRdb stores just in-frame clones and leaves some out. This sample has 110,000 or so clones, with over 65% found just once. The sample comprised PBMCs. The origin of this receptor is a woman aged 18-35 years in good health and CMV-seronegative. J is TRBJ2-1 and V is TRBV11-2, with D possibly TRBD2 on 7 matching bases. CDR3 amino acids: CASSASSRGHSYNEQFF. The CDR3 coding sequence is TGTGCCAGCAGCGCGTCCTCGCGGGGGCATTCCTACAATGAGCAGTTCTTC.